These 23 T cell receptor beta chains came from one sample sequenced in a study of cytomegalovirus exposure and HLA in healthy donors. Data came from immunoSEQ multiplex PCR; TCRdb stores just in-frame clones and leaves some out. The profile shows about 200,000 clones, 80% to 90% of them singletons. The sequenced sample was PBMCs. These receptors were obtained from a woman aged 25 to 39 in good health and CMV-seronegative.

This chain links TRBV10-1 with TRBJ2-1; no firm D call. V shed 8 bases and J shed 5 bases, with 7 bases lying between them. The CDR3 is made up of 11 amino acids. Germline V gene data show CDR1 as WNHNN and CDR2 as SYGVQD (reference sequence). CDR3 residues: CASSRDNEQFF. For the CDR3, the DNA is TGCGCCAGCTCTCGGGACAATGAGCAGTTCTTC.

The CDR3 nucleotides are TGTGCCAGCAGCTTACCCCGAGGGGGCGGGACTTCCTACGAGCAGTACTTC. Its protein product is CASSLPRGGGTSYEQYF. The chain joins TRBV7-9 to TRBJ2-7, with D perhaps TRBD1 (7 bases). Trimming left V 2 bases short and J 1 base short, with 18 bases between. In germline, CDR1 is SEHNR, CDR2 FQNEAQ (reference sequence). CDR3 length: 17 amino acids.

This clone was detected once. The CDR3 nucleotides are TGCGCCAGCAGCTTGACGTCGGACAGGGCAGGGGAGCTGTTTTTT. It specifies CASSLTSDRAGELFF. The chain combines TRBV5-1 with TRBJ2-2, with 8 bases identical to TRBD1. Germline trimming cut 1 base from V and 8 bases from J; bases unmatched to any gene: 7. The CDR3 has 15 amino acids. CDR1 and CDR2 from the germline V gene are SGHRS and YFSETQ.

The chain couples TRBV6-1 to TRBJ2-7, with TRBD2 identical over 10 bases. This CDR3 is built from 15 residues. With V trimmed by 2 bases and J by 0 bases, 1 base remained unmatched. CDR1 and CDR2 (germline): MNHNS, SASEGT. CDR3: CASSELAGASYEQYF. The CDR3, as DNA: TGTGCCAGCAGTGAACTAGCGGGGGCCTCCTACGAGCAGTACTTC.

The V call is TRBV25-1, the J call TRBJ2-1; a possible D gene is TRBD1 (7 bases). The CDR3 length is 16 residues. V lost 4 bases, J lost 0 bases, and 13 bases lay in between. The germline V gene encodes CDR1 MGHDK and CDR2 SYGVNS. CDR3 DNA: TGTGCCAGCAGTGGCTCAGGGGGGAACTCCTACAATGAGCAGTTCTTC. It translates to CASSGSGGNSYNEQFF.

The CDR3 is CASSTPGLASSTGELFF. The CDR3 DNA follows: TGTGCCAGTAGTACGCCGGGACTAGCAAGCAGCACCGGGGAGCTGTTTTTT. This sequence joins TRBV19 and TRBJ2-2, with 9 bases fitting TRBD2. The junction had 10 bases not matched to a gene; V was cut back by 4 bases and J by 4 bases. CDR3 length: 17 residues. Germline V lookup: CDR1 LNHDA, CDR2 SQIVND (reference sequence).

The chain recombines TRBV27 with TRBJ2-7, with 8 bases identical to TRBD1. CDR1 is MNHEY and CDR2 is SMNVEV in the germline V gene (reference sequence). The CDR3 is made up of 16 amino acids. V dropped 7 bases and J dropped 2; count of bases not matched to a gene: 13. CDR3 in DNA: TGTGCCAGCACCCCTTCTGGGACAGGTTGGACCTACGAGCAGTACTTC. It codes for CASTPSGTGWTYEQYF.

The chain joins TRBV5-4 to TRBJ2-3; D is perhaps TRBD2 (5 bases). The CDR3 covers 15 residues. CDR1 SGHNT and CDR2 YYREEE come from the germline V gene (reference sequence). V was clipped by 0 bases and J by 0 bases, with 8 bases between them. CDR3 sequence: CASSLVGVSTDTQYF. The CDR3 DNA follows: TGTGCCAGCAGCTTGGTGGGAGTTAGCACAGATACGCAGTATTTT.

V and J are TRBV11-2 and TRBJ1-5; no firm D call. The germline V gene encodes CDR1 SGHAT and CDR2 FQNNGV. V gave up 0 bases and J gave up 0 bases, with 3 bases separating them. There are 14 residues in the CDR3. CDR3 residues: CASSLEASNQPQHF. For the CDR3, the DNA is TGTGCCAGCAGCTTAGAGGCTAGCAATCAGCCCCAGCATTTT. The variable domain in full, completed from reference TRBV11-2 and TRBJ1-5, reads EAGVAQSPRYKIIEKRQSVAFWCNPISGHATLYWYQQILGQGPKLLIQFQNNGVVDDSQLPKDRFSAERLKGVDSTLKIQPAKLEDSAVYLCASSLEASNQPQHFGDGTRLSIL.

The V gene is TRBV11-2, the J gene TRBJ1-2; 8 positions agree with TRBD1. Germline V gene lookup returns CDR1 SGHAT and CDR2 FQNNGV. The CDR3 consists of 16 residues. The V gene end was trimmed by 1 base and the J gene end by 1 base; junction bases not matched to a gene: 5. CDR3 nucleotides: TGTGCCAGCAGCTTAGGTGGACAGGGCCTTAACTATGGCTACACCTTC. Protein: CASSLGGQGLNYGYTF. The whole variable domain, remainder taken from reference TRBV11-2 and TRBJ1-2, is EAGVAQSPRYKIIEKRQSVAFWCNPISGHATLYWYQQILGQGPKLLIQFQNNGVVDDSQLPKDRFSAERLKGVDSTLKIQPAKLEDSAVYLCASSLGGQGLNYGYTFGSGTRLTVV.

In its sample, this clone was seen once. The chain carries TRBV27 and TRBJ2-1; 9 bases fit TRBD2. Germline-derived CDR1 and CDR2 are MNHEY and SMNVEV (reference sequence). This CDR3 contains 15 residues. The V and J ends lost 0 bases and 6 bases, in that order; junction bases with no gene match: 3. CDR3 sequence reads: CASSLSAGGGNEQFF. As DNA, the CDR3 is TGTGCCAGCAGTTTATCGGCGGGGGGGGGCAATGAGCAGTTCTTC.

This chain connects TRBV5-4 to TRBJ1-2; D gene uncertain. V was trimmed by 3 bases and J by 7 bases, leaving 22 bases between them. This CDR3 spans 16 amino acids. CDR1 and CDR2 from the germline V gene are SGHNT and YYREEE (reference sequence). The CDR3 DNA sequence: TGTGCCAGCAGCTCCTCGAGGCCCACTGTGACCCTTGGCTACACCTTC. Its protein is CASSSSRPTVTLGYTF. Together with reference TRBV5-4 and TRBJ1-2, the CDR3 gives the full variable domain: ETGVTQSPTHLIKTRGQQVTLRCSSQSGHNTVSWYQQALGQGPQFIFQYYREEENGRGNFPPRFSGLQFPNYSSELNVNALELDDSALYLCASSSSRPTVTLGYTFGSGTRLTVV.

The V and J genes are TRBV6-1 and TRBJ1-1; D is uncertain. Per germline, CDR1 MNHNS and CDR2 SASEGT. The CDR3 runs 11 residues. Trimming removed 6 bases at V and 5 bases at J, with 7 bases between. Here the CDR3 DNA reads TGTGCCAGCAGCCTCCAGACTGAAGCTTTCTTT. Amino acid sequence: CASSLQTEAFF.

The V and J genes are TRBV6-1 and TRBJ1-2, with D hard to call. Germline V gene sequence: CDR1 MNHNS, CDR2 SASEGT. Between the trimmed V and J ends, which lost 6 bases and 7 bases, there was a span of 9 bases. CDR3 length: 11 amino acids. The DNA for the CDR3 is TGTGCCAGCAGAGTAGCGGGTGGCTACACCTTC. It codes for CASRVAGGYTF.

The chain is built from TRBV7-3 and TRBJ1-5; D may be TRBD1 (5 bases). The CDR3 extends over 17 amino acids. Germline CDR1 and CDR2: SGHTA and FQGTGA. V was trimmed by 0 bases and J by 3 bases, leaving 15 bases between them. Here the CDR3 DNA reads TGTGCCAGCAGCTTAACGTCTCTGGCAGGGAACAATCAGCCCCAGCATTTT. Translating it yields CASSLTSLAGNNQPQHF.

This clone has only one observation. The rearrangement uses TRBV5-1 and TRBJ2-2; TRBD2 matches 11 bases. The junction had 2 bases not matched to a gene; V was cut back by 0 bases and J by 4 bases. The CDR3 spans 16 residues. The germline gives CDR1 SGHRS, CDR2 YFSETQ. The DNA of the CDR3 is TGCGCCAGCAGCTTGGCCCTAGCGGGGGGCACCGGGGAGCTGTTTTTT. It yields the protein CASSLALAGGTGELFF.

This clone was picked up one time. The rearrangement links TRBV11-3 to TRBJ2-3; D may be TRBD2 (6 bases). Trimming took 6 bases from V and 0 from J, leaving 13 bases between them. The CDR3 length is 15 residues. Per the germline V gene, CDR1 is SGHNT and CDR2 is YENEEA. In DNA form, the CDR3 reads TGTGCCAGCAGTTTCGGGGGACCTAGCACAGATACGCAGTATTTT. Translated: CASSFGGPSTDTQYF.

As for this clone: The same CDR3 is also encoded by other DNA sequences in this sample. V gene TRBV19 combines with J gene TRBJ1-2; D is possibly TRBD1 (6 bases). The CDR3 sequence is 13 residues long. Germline V gene data show CDR1 as LNHDA and CDR2 as SQIVND (reference sequence). Trimming pared 5 bases from V and 5 bases from J, leaving 12 bases between. In nucleotides, the CDR3 is TGTGCCAGTAGTGTACAGGGAGGGTATGGCTACACCTTC. Translated: CASSVQGGYGYTF.

Only a few counts were recorded for this clone. The chain couples TRBV7-2 to TRBJ1-4; 9 bases match TRBD1. There are 15 residues in the CDR3. CDR1 and CDR2 (germline): SGHTA, FQGNSA. V lost 4 bases and J lost 8; bases outside the gene matches: 8. The CDR3 DNA follows: TGTGCCAGCAGCTCATCCGGGACAGGGTCCGAAAAACTGTTTTTT. Encoded protein: CASSSSGTGSEKLFF.

This sequence joins TRBV7-6 and TRBJ2-3; 9 bases line up with TRBD2. The CDR3 totals 20 residues. V trimming: 5 bases; J trimming: 0 bases; junction bases outside the gene matches: 18. In germline, CDR1 is SGHVS, CDR2 FNYEAQ. This CDR3 reads CASSPIGRGGRVSSTDTQYF. The CDR3 DNA sequence: TGTGCCAGCAGCCCCATTGGTCGGGGCGGGAGGGTCTCTAGCACAGATACGCAGTATTTT.

The chain recombines TRBV5-1 with TRBJ2-5; 11 bases map to TRBD1. The junction had 3 bases not matched to a gene; V was cut back by 4 bases and J by 4 bases. Germline V gene lookup returns CDR1 SGHRS and CDR2 YFSETQ. The CDR3 is 14 amino acids. This chain's CDR3 is CASSIGTGGETQYF. The CDR3 DNA reads as TGCGCCAGCAGCATTGGGACAGGGGGAGAGACCCAGTACTTC. The complete variable domain, with remaining parts taken from reference TRBV5-1 and TRBJ2-5, reads KAGVTQTPRYLIKTRGQQVTLSCSPISGHRSVSWYQQTPGQGLQFLFEYFSETQRNKGNFPGRFSGRQFSNSRSEMNVSTLELGDSALYLCASSIGTGGETQYFGPGTRLLVL.

The table lists this clone with a few counts. The same CDR3 can be traced to other DNA sequences in this sample. The chain carries TRBV18 and TRBJ1-2; D remains unclear. The V gene's germline CDR1 is KGHSH and CDR2 LQKENI. This CDR3 region has 13 residues. V was clipped by 2 bases and J by 2 bases, with 6 bases between them. The CDR3 region has the DNA TGTGCCAGCTCACCAGGGGAGAACTATGGCTACACCTTC. Translation gives CASSPGENYGYTF.

V gene TRBV5-1 combines with J gene TRBJ1-2; no firm D call. This CDR3 has 15 residues. The V gene lost 0 bases and the J gene lost 0 bases, with 9 bases spanning the gap. Germline CDR1 SGHRS, CDR2 YFSETQ. This CDR3 is CASSLAAGSNYGYTF. The CDR3 DNA follows: TGCGCCAGCAGCTTGGCCGCGGGGTCTAACTATGGCTACACCTTC.